The entry below gives a single T cell receptor (beta chain) sequence along with its context. Its antigen remains unidentified. These data originate in a study of shared clonotypes between healthy human individuals. Across the study: Researchers drew samples from a couple of women and a few men aged 18 to 49.

Germline V CDR1 and CDR2: SNHLY, FYNNEI. J lost 15 bases, V lost 3 bases, and 8 bases had no gene match. The length of the CDR3 is 13 residues. General study findings and limits: Generation probabilities were higher for clonotypes shared across all four sorted-subset donors than for unshared ones. It was the few donors that limited the genetic and exposure-history diversity represented.

The study separated CD4+ cells into CD45RA+ naive and CD45RA-negative memory subsets. Clones were read by immunoSEQ multiplex PCR, and TCRdb kept only the in-frame ones, dropping some. The table includes fewer than 1.4 million clones, about 84% detected once. This receptor was identified in a man in his late teens or twenties in good health. Some clones in this sample may be carry-over from other donors' samples. The source material was memory CD4+ T cells from PBMCs. The subset here: CD45RA-negative fraction. The gene calls are TRBV2 and TRBJ2-1, with TRBD2 matching 10 bases. The CDR3 loop is CASSEVLAGNLFF. CDR3 DNA sequence: TGTGCCAGCAGTGAGGTACTAGCGGGAAACCTGTTCTTC.